This T cell receptor (beta chain) was retrieved from a study of cytomegalovirus exposure and HLA in healthy donors. The CDR3 sequence is 12 residues long. Germline loops: CDR1 SGHVS, CDR2 FQNEAQ. Trimming left V 1 base short and J 6 bases short, with 7 bases between. This PCR relied on a set of 60 Vbeta primers and 13 Jbeta primers. Assay used: immunoSEQ multiplex PCR; TCRdb lists only in-frame clones, some missing. The sample yields roughly 240,000 clones, about 85% seen once. Study outcomes and limitations: Highly shared sequence variants in one cluster were likely a sequencing artifact.

Turning to this clone: Its antigen is not identified.

The chain couples TRBV7-8 to TRBJ2-7; tentatively, D is TRBD2 (6 bases). The sequence derives from a girl aged 2 to 10 in good health and CMV-seronegative. The sequencing input was PBMCs. Here the CDR3 reads CASSLGGAEQYF. In nucleotides, the CDR3 is TGTGCCAGCAGCTTAGGCGGGGCCGAGCAGTACTTC.